These T cell receptor beta chains were read from a single sample in a study of blood T cells in healthy people across ages. MiXCR, run by TCRdb on the 5' RACE reads, gives a single entry per CDR3 protein. The data show 1.5 million to 2 million distinct CDR3 sequences, with 28% seen just once and over 7% held by the top ten. The material sequenced was blood. The receptors originated from a woman aged 25 to 39 in good health. CDR3s include the opening cysteine and the closing phenylalanine or tryptophan. The order of the fields is V gene, J gene, CDR3 protein.

v_call: TRBV5-1
j_call: TRBJ1-4
cdr3_aa: CASSFGASTNEKLFF

v_call: TRBV7-9
j_call: TRBJ1-2
cdr3_aa: CASSIQPPRGYTF

v_call: TRBV27
j_call: TRBJ2-7
cdr3_aa: CASSRDRSGLYEQYF

v_call: TRBV9
j_call: TRBJ2-3
cdr3_aa: CASSATLGRGTDTQYF

v_call: TRBV12-5
j_call: TRBJ2-3
cdr3_aa: CASGPSGGEGTDTQYF

v_call: TRBV18
j_call: TRBJ2-1
cdr3_aa: CASSQNPGQGYEQFF

v_call: TRBV12-3/TRBV12-4
j_call: TRBJ2-1
cdr3_aa: CASSKSRGGLGNEQFF

v_call: TRBV7-3
j_call: TRBJ2-3
cdr3_aa: CASSLTSPSGGSEMQYF

v_call: TRBV11-2
j_call: TRBJ1-1
cdr3_aa: CASSPRRKAFF

v_call: TRBV3-1
j_call: TRBJ2-1
cdr3_aa: CASSLRGQNEQFF

v_call: TRBV5-5
j_call: TRBJ2-1
cdr3_aa: CASSFGGRKVINEQFF

v_call: TRBV5-6
j_call: TRBJ1-2
cdr3_aa: CASSYDDRSLGGYTF

v_call: TRBV20-1
j_call: TRBJ2-7
cdr3_aa: CSAYRDRGPYEQYF